The 21 T cell receptor beta chains below were found in one sample sequenced in a study of blood T cell repertoires in COVID-19. Using immunoSEQ multiplex PCR, the repertoire was profiled, and TCRdb retains in-frame clones only, with some absent. The profile shows under 250,000 clones, more than 65% of them singletons. Sequencing used peripheral blood. These receptors were obtained from a man aged 50 or older with active or convalescent COVID-19.

This chain links TRBV28 with TRBJ1-4; D is perhaps TRBD1 (6 bases). Germline CDR1 is MDHEN and CDR2 is SYDVKM. CDR3 length: 15 amino acids. V was pared by 6 bases and J by 0 bases, with 11 bases between. The CDR3 is CASRRGGPTNEKLFF. The CDR3 DNA follows: TGTGCCAGCAGACGAGGGGGACCAACTAATGAAAAACTGTTTTTT.

The rearrangement uses TRBV29-1 and TRBJ1-5, with TRBD1 identical over 9 bases. Trimming at V came to 7 bases and at J to 1 base, leaving 5 bases not matched to a gene. Germline loops: CDR1 SQVTM, CDR2 ANQGSEA. The CDR3 covers 14 residues. The DNA of the CDR3 is TGCAGCGCTCGAGGGACAGGGAGCAATCAGCCCCAGCATTTT. Its protein is CSARGTGSNQPQHF.

This clone has a handful of counts. The chain couples TRBV4-2 to TRBJ2-2; weak D call: TRBD2 (5 bases). The CDR3 is made up of 13 amino acids. From germline, CDR1 is LGHNA and CDR2 YNFKEQ. V was trimmed by 1 base and J by 5 bases, leaving 5 bases between them. The CDR3 DNA follows: TGTGCCAGCAGCCAAGGGGAGACCGGGGAGCTGTTTTTT. It codes for CASSQGETGELFF.

The chain has TRBV2 and TRBJ2-7, with 9 bases lining up with TRBD1. Germline V CDR1 and CDR2: SNHLY, FYNNEI. CDR3 length: 15 residues. Trimming removed 7 bases from V and 4 bases from J; junction bases left unmatched: 11. CDR3 protein: CASTQAGTGLYEQYF. The CDR3 nucleotides read TGTGCCAGCACTCAGGCCGGGACAGGGCTTTACGAGCAGTACTTC. Full variable domain (remainder filled in from reference TRBV2 and TRBJ2-7): EPEVTQTPSHQVTQMGQEVILRCVPISNHLYFYWYRQILGQKVEFLVSFYNNEISEKSEIFDDQFSVERPDGSNFTLKIRSTKLEDSAMYFCASTQAGTGLYEQYFGPGTRLTVT.

The rearrangement links TRBV27 to TRBJ1-6, with D unclear. Trimming cost V 3 bases and J 6 bases, with 12 bases left between them. The CDR3 contains 15 residues. The germline CDR1 and CDR2 sequences are MNHEY and SMNVEV (reference sequence). CDR3 region: CASSFPPGSNSPLHF. The CDR3 nucleotides are TGTGCCAGCAGTTTTCCCCCGGGGAGTAATTCACCCCTCCACTTT.

This clone has more than one count but fewer than ten. This chain uses TRBV28 with TRBJ1-2, with a possible D match to TRBD1 (5 bases). Germline loops: CDR1 MDHEN, CDR2 SYDVKM. V shed 1 base and J shed 5 bases, with 11 bases lying between them. The CDR3 covers 14 residues. CDR3: CASSLLARVYGYTF. CDR3 coding DNA: TGTGCCAGCAGTTTATTGGCCAGGGTGTATGGCTACACCTTC.

V and J are TRBV6-6 and TRBJ1-2; TRBD1 agrees at 8 bases. J was trimmed by 6 bases and V by 6 bases; bases with no gene match: 6. This CDR3 has 13 amino acids. In germline, CDR1 is MNHNY, CDR2 SVGAGI (reference sequence). In DNA, the CDR3 is TGTGCCAGCAGATCTGGACAGGGTCATGGCTACACCTTC. It is translated as CASRSGQGHGYTF.

This chain links TRBV9 with TRBJ1-6; D is uncertain. Germline V CDR1 and CDR2: SGDLS, YYNGEE. CDR3 size: 16 residues. Trimming removed 0 bases from V and 2 bases from J, with 9 bases in between. CDR3 nucleotides: TGTGCCAGCAGCGTAGTATCAGGCCCCTATAATTCACCCCTCCACTTT. Residues: CASSVVSGPYNSPLHF.

The chain has TRBV6-5 and TRBJ1-5; D may be TRBD1 (6 bases). This CDR3 is 13 amino acids long. Per germline, CDR1 MNHEY and CDR2 SVGAGI. V gave up 6 bases and J gave up 1 base, with 7 bases separating them. CDR3 sequence reads: CASRQGSNQPQHF. The CDR3 bases are TGTGCCAGCAGACAGGGCAGCAATCAGCCCCAGCATTTT.

The chain joins TRBV19 to TRBJ2-7; 10 bases line up with TRBD2. Trimming cost V 5 bases and J 4 bases; bases outside gene matches: 8. CDR1 LNHDA and CDR2 SQIVND come from the germline V gene (reference sequence). The CDR3 covers 15 residues. The CDR3 is CASSASSGGNYEQYF. The CDR3 nucleotides read TGTGCCAGTAGTGCCTCTAGCGGGGGAAATTACGAGCAGTACTTC.

The V call is TRBV5-4, the J call TRBJ2-7; TRBD2 aligns across 11 bases. In germline, CDR1 is SGHNT, CDR2 YYREEE (reference sequence). The V and J ends lost 3 bases and 0 bases, in that order; junction bases with no gene match: 2. This CDR3 region has 15 residues. The CDR3 loop is CASSYGTSGSYEQYF. The CDR3 DNA sequence: TGTGCCAGCAGCTACGGGACTAGCGGCTCCTACGAGCAGTACTTC. Looking up the rest from reference TRBV5-4 and TRBJ2-7 gives the full variable domain: ETGVTQSPTHLIKTRGQQVTLRCSSQSGHNTVSWYQQALGQGPQFIFQYYREEENGRGNFPPRFSGLQFPNYSSELNVNALELDDSALYLCASSYGTSGSYEQYFGPGTRLTVT.

This chain joins TRBV6-5 and TRBJ1-2, with D possibly TRBD1 on 6 matching bases. The V gene lost 0 bases and the J gene lost 7 bases, with 12 bases spanning the gap. The CDR3 has 14 amino acids. Germline V gene lookup returns CDR1 MNHEY and CDR2 SVGAGI. The CDR3 DNA reads as TGTGCCAGCAGTTACTCGTTGAGGGGGAGTGGCTACACCTTC. Protein product: CASSYSLRGSGYTF.

V gene TRBV28 combines with J gene TRBJ1-5; a weak D match, TRBD1 (6 bases). With 6 bases removed from V and 3 bases from J, the gap between germline ends came to 18 bases. The length of the CDR3 is 16 residues. From germline, CDR1 is MDHEN and CDR2 SYDVKM. Here the CDR3 DNA reads TGTGCCAGCAGCCCTTTAAATGGGGACAACAATCAGCCCCAGCATTTT. The encoded protein is CASSPLNGDNNQPQHF.

The J gene is TRBJ1-3, the V gene TRBV9; D not resolved. Germline-derived CDR1 and CDR2 are SGDLS and YYNGEE. This CDR3 region has 14 residues. V gave up 4 bases and J gave up 2 bases, with 10 bases separating them. CDR3 amino acids: CASSRMEAGNTIYF. CDR3 nucleotides: TGTGCCAGCAGCCGTATGGAGGCTGGAAACACCATATATTTT.

The rearrangement joins TRBV29-1 to TRBJ1-1; 12 nucleotides agree with TRBD1. Germline-derived CDR1 and CDR2 are SQVTM and ANQGSEA. The length of the CDR3 is 16 residues. V lost 8 bases and J lost 5; bases outside the gene matches: 15. The CDR3 here is CSMTPRDRGRFTEAFF. CDR3 DNA: TGCAGCATGACCCCCCGGGACAGGGGGCGGTTTACTGAAGCTTTCTTT.

V gene TRBV30 combines with J gene TRBJ1-2; TRBD1 might be the D (6 bases). CDR1 is GTSNPN, CDR2 SVGIG, per germline (reference sequence). The CDR3 runs to 14 residues. The ends were cut back, 2 bases at V and 7 bases at J, with 17 bases in the middle. The CDR3 sequence: CAWSIQGRRGGYTF. CDR3 in DNA: TGTGCCTGGAGTATACAGGGAAGGCGCGGTGGCTACACCTTC.

The chain has TRBV14 and TRBJ1-3; 10 bases line up with TRBD1. In germline, CDR1 is SGHDN, CDR2 FVKESK. V dropped 4 bases and J dropped 2; count of bases not matched to a gene: 5. The CDR3 sequence is 16 residues long. CDR3 nucleotides: TGTGCCAGCAGCCGACGACAGGGGGCAACTGGAAACACCATATATTTT. This codes for CASSRRQGATGNTIYF. Drawing the rest from reference TRBV14 and TRBJ1-3, the complete variable domain is EAGVTQFPSHSVIEKGQTVTLRCDPISGHDNLYWYRRVMGKEIKFLLHFVKESKQDESGMPNNRFLAERTGGTYSTLKVQPAELEDSGVYFCASSRRQGATGNTIYFGEGSWLTVV.

The rearrangement joins TRBV19 to TRBJ1-2; TRBD1 matches at 8 bases. The CDR3 consists of 12 residues. The germline V gene encodes CDR1 LNHDA and CDR2 SQIVND (reference sequence). The V and J ends lost 4 bases and 12 bases, in that order; junction bases with no gene match: 7. This chain's CDR3 is CASSTGTGAHTF. Here the CDR3 DNA reads TGTGCCAGTAGTACCGGGACAGGCGCCCACACCTTC.

The chain joins TRBV3-1 (or the pseudogene TRBV3-2) to TRBJ2-7; D is perhaps TRBD1 (6 bases). The CDR3 has 18 residues. CDR1 and CDR2 from the germline V gene are LGHDT and YNNKEL (reference sequence). Trimming stripped 0 bases from V and 0 bases from J, with 18 bases between. The CDR3 region has the DNA TGTGCCAGCAGCCAAGAGGATACCAGGGGTAGGGGCTCCTACGAGCAGTACTTC. Its translation: CASSQEDTRGRGSYEQYF.

The genes are TRBV6-5 and TRBJ1-5, with D possibly being TRBD1 (5 bases). Germline loops: CDR1 MNHEY, CDR2 SVGAGI. Trimming cost V 2 bases and J 7 bases, with 9 bases left between them. The length of the CDR3 is 13 residues. The CDR3 DNA reads TGTGCCAGCAGTTACGGCAGGGCCCAGCCCCAGCATTTT. Its translation: CASSYGRAQPQHF.

This clone has just one count. This sequence joins TRBV30 and TRBJ2-3, with 9 bases lining up with TRBD2. J was trimmed by 0 bases and V by 7 bases; bases with no gene match: 5. Germline V gene lookup returns CDR1 GTSNPN and CDR2 SVGIG (reference sequence). CDR3 length: 14 amino acids. CDR3 nucleotides: TGTGCCTTTACCCTAGCGGGGAGCACAGATACGCAGTATTTT. The encoded protein is CAFTLAGSTDTQYF.